A single sample is the source of the 32 T cell receptor beta chains below, sequenced in a study of OX40 agonist ivuxolimab in advanced cancers. Some clones are missing from TCRdb's copy, which holds only in-frame ones; the method was immunoSEQ multiplex PCR. The repertoire has 70,000 to 90,000 clones, approximately 92% of them found once; the top ten carry over 9.5%. Sequencing was performed on CD4+ or CD8+ T cells sorted from blood, taken in a trial of the OX40 agonist ivuxolimab. The receptors derive from an adult with an advanced solid tumor such as melanoma, head and neck, liver or kidney cancer.

The chain is built from TRBV19 and TRBJ2-3; 12 nucleotides agree with TRBD1. The CDR3 sequence is 13 residues long. The trim removed 8 bases at V and 5 bases at J, leaving 2 bases unmatched. The germline V gene has CDR1 LNHDA and CDR2 SQIVND (reference sequence). CDR3 coding DNA: TGTGCCAGTGGGACAGGGGGCGAAGATACGCAGTATTTT. The encoded protein is CASGTGGEDTQYF.

This chain uses TRBV15 with TRBJ1-4; 7 bases map to TRBD1. The germline gives CDR1 LNHNV, CDR2 YYDKDF (reference sequence). This CDR3 has 22 amino acids. Trimming took 1 base from V and 0 from J; bases not matched to a gene: 20. The CDR3 is CATSRGGGSIDRVLATNEKLFF. CDR3 coding DNA: TGTGCCACCAGCAGAGGCGGGGGATCCATCGACAGGGTTCTTGCAACTAATGAAAAACTGTTTTTT.

The CDR3 protein is CASSQGSGYGYTF. CDR3 DNA sequence: TGTGCCAGCTCACAAGGATCGGGCTATGGCTACACCTTC. This sequence joins TRBV18 and TRBJ1-2; D is ambiguous. V dropped 4 bases and J dropped 4 bases, with 10 bases sitting between them. The germline CDR1 and CDR2 sequences are KGHSH and LQKENI. CDR3 length equals 13 residues.

The chain carries TRBV5-1 and TRBJ2-4; a weak D match, TRBD1 (7 bases). Germline assignment: CDR1 SGHRS and CDR2 YFSETQ. Trimming pared 1 base from V and 14 bases from J, leaving 19 bases between. This CDR3 contains 14 residues. The CDR3 reads CASSLSGRGEVEYF. The DNA for the CDR3 is TGCGCCAGCAGCTTGTCAGGCAGGGGGGAAGTCGAGTACTTC.

This clone appeared a single time. The chain joins TRBV15 to TRBJ2-7, with D possibly TRBD1 on 5 matching bases. Germline loops: CDR1 LNHNV, CDR2 YYDKDF (reference sequence). Between the trimmed V and J ends, which lost 5 bases and 4 bases, there was a span of 18 bases. The CDR3 spans 15 residues. The CDR3 coding sequence is TGTGCCACCAGCCTTAAAGGCCTCAGGGCGTACGAGCAGTACTTC. Translation: CATSLKGLRAYEQYF.

The chain uses TRBV5-1 and TRBJ2-5; 8 nucleotides line up with TRBD1. The CDR3 has 16 amino acids. V lost 0 bases, J lost 4 bases, and 8 bases stayed unmatched. Germline V lookup: CDR1 SGHRS, CDR2 YFSETQ. The CDR3 sequence is CASSLEARGLGETQYF. As DNA, the CDR3 is TGCGCCAGCAGCTTGGAGGCCAGGGGGCTAGGAGAGACCCAGTACTTC.

This sequence joins TRBV14 and TRBJ2-5; 11 nucleotides line up with TRBD1. The CDR3 is 16 residues long. Germline CDR1 SGHDN, CDR2 FVKESK. The J segment lost 4 bases and the V segment lost 0 bases, leaving 4 bases of the junction unmatched. CDR3 sequence: CASSQDLGTGGETQYF. CDR3 DNA: TGTGCCAGCAGCCAAGACCTGGGGACAGGGGGAGAGACCCAGTACTTC.

This chain uses TRBV29-1 with TRBJ2-2, with 7 bases fitting TRBD2. Trimming cost V 5 bases and J 0 bases; bases outside gene matches: 6. Germline V gives CDR1 SQVTM, CDR2 ANQGSEA. The CDR3 covers 15 residues. CDR3 in DNA: TGCAGCGTTAAACGGGGGGACTCGAACACCGGGGAGCTGTTTTTT. Residues: CSVKRGDSNTGELFF.

CDR3 nucleotides: TGCGCCAGCAGCTTGAACAGGCCGGACACTGAAGCTTTCTTT. Its protein product is CASSLNRPDTEAFF. The chain recombines TRBV5-1 with TRBJ1-1; TRBD1 is a possible D gene (5 bases). V was trimmed by 1 base and J by 3 bases, leaving 10 bases between them. The CDR3 consists of 14 residues. Germline V gene lookup returns CDR1 SGHRS and CDR2 YFSETQ.

The genes are TRBV6-1 and TRBJ2-7; no clear D gene. The CDR3 has 11 amino acids. CDR1 and CDR2 from the germline V gene are MNHNS and SASEGT. Trimming took off 8 bases at V and 2 bases at J, with 7 bases between the two ends. CDR3 nucleotide sequence: TGTGCCAGCCGCAACACCTACGAGCAGTACTTC. This translates into CASRNTYEQYF.

V gene TRBV6-5 combines with J gene TRBJ2-3, with D hard to call. CDR1 MNHEY and CDR2 SVGAGI come from the germline V gene. The germline V and J ends were trimmed by 2 bases and 0 bases, with 6 bases remaining between them. The CDR3 has 14 residues. CDR3 DNA: TGTGCCAGCAGTTACCTACAAAGCACAGATACGCAGTATTTT. Encoded protein: CASSYLQSTDTQYF.

The gene calls are TRBV7-8 and TRBJ2-1, with 10 bases matching TRBD1. CDR3 size: 14 residues. The trim removed 1 base at V and 9 bases at J, leaving 3 bases unmatched. CDR1 is SGHVS, CDR2 FQNEAQ, per germline. CDR3 sequence reads: CASSLGQGAGEQFF. The DNA for the CDR3 is TGTGCCAGCAGCTTAGGACAGGGGGCAGGTGAGCAGTTCTTC. The complete variable domain, with remaining parts taken from reference TRBV7-8 and TRBJ2-1, reads GAGVSQSPRYKVAKRGQDVALRCDPISGHVSLFWYQQALGQGPEFLTYFQNEAQLDKSGLPSDRFFAERPEGSVSTLKIQRTQQEDSAVYLCASSLGQGAGEQFFGPGTRLTVL.

V is TRBV7-9 and J is TRBJ2-7; TRBD2 matches 11 bases. This CDR3 comprises 15 residues. Germline CDR1 reads SEHNR; CDR2 reads FQNEAQ (reference sequence). V lost 5 bases to trimming and J lost 6 bases; unmatched junction nucleotides: 9. The CDR3 region has the DNA TGTGCCAGCAGCAAGACTAGCGGGACCGCCCGCGAGCAGTACTTC. Protein sequence: CASSKTSGTAREQYF. Together with reference TRBV7-9 and TRBJ2-7, the CDR3 gives the full variable domain: DTGVSQNPRHKITKRGQNVTFRCDPISEHNRLYWYRQTLGQGPEFLTYFQNEAQLEKSRLLSDRFSAERPKGSFSTLEIQRTEQGDSAMYLCASSKTSGTAREQYFGPGTRLTVT.

The CDR3 DNA sequence: TGTGCCAGCAGTTCTTTAGGGACTAGAGCCTACAATGAGCAGTTCTTC. Encoded protein: CASSSLGTRAYNEQFF. The chain is built from TRBV28 and TRBJ2-1; 8 bases line up with TRBD2. Germline loops: CDR1 MDHEN, CDR2 SYDVKM. V lost 4 bases and J lost 2; bases outside the gene matches: 7. This CDR3 region has 16 residues.

This chain joins TRBV7-2 and TRBJ2-3; D call uncertain. Germline V gene data show CDR1 as SGHTA and CDR2 as FQGNSA. Trimming pared 0 bases from V and 0 bases from J, leaving 7 bases between. The CDR3 covers 15 residues. The CDR3 DNA follows: TGTGCCAGCAGCTTAGCGTCCGGGAGCACAGATACGCAGTATTTT. Its protein is CASSLASGSTDTQYF.

The genes are TRBV18 and TRBJ1-5; 8 positions match TRBD1. The J segment lost 7 bases and the V segment lost 3 bases, leaving 2 bases of the junction unmatched. CDR1 and CDR2 from the germline V gene are KGHSH and LQKENI. The CDR3 is made up of 13 amino acids. The CDR3 DNA reads TGTGCCAGCTCACCGGACAGGGAACAGCCCCAGCATTTT. Translated: CASSPDREQPQHF. Based on the CDR3 plus reference TRBV18 and TRBJ1-5, the full variable domain is NAGVMQNPRHLVRRRGQEARLRCSPMKGHSHVYWYRQLPEEGLKFMVYLQKENIIDESGMPKERFSAEFPKEGPSILRIQQVVRGDSAAYFCASSPDREQPQHFGDGTRLSIL.

V usage is TRBV27 and J usage is TRBJ2-1; 8 bases line up with TRBD2. CDR1 is MNHEY and CDR2 is SMNVEV in the germline V gene (reference sequence). With V trimmed by 5 bases and J by 7 bases, 16 bases remained unmatched. This CDR3 contains 17 residues. In DNA, the CDR3 is TGTGCCAGCAGTCCAACGATGGCGGCGGGGGGAGGTAATGAGCAGTTCTTC. This encodes CASSPTMAAGGGNEQFF.

The V call is TRBV5-1, the J call TRBJ2-5; 9 nucleotides agree with TRBD2. The V segment lost 0 bases and the J segment 3 bases; nucleotides outside the gene matches: 6. The germline V gene has CDR1 SGHRS and CDR2 YFSETQ. This CDR3 is 16 amino acids long. The CDR3 is CASSLAEIAGEETQYF. CDR3 nucleotide sequence: TGCGCCAGCAGCTTGGCCGAAATAGCGGGGGAAGAGACCCAGTACTTC. The whole variable domain, remainder taken from reference TRBV5-1 and TRBJ2-5, is KAGVTQTPRYLIKTRGQQVTLSCSPISGHRSVSWYQQTPGQGLQFLFEYFSETQRNKGNFPGRFSGRQFSNSRSEMNVSTLELGDSALYLCASSLAEIAGEETQYFGPGTRLLVL.

The gene calls are TRBV2 and TRBJ2-2; D is undetermined. The CDR3 has 16 residues. Per the germline V gene, CDR1 is SNHLY and CDR2 is FYNNEI. Between the trimmed V and J ends, which lost 1 base and 1 base, there was a span of 10 bases. In nucleotides, the CDR3 is TGTGCCAGCAGTGAAGTCGGAGTGGGGAACACCGGGGAGCTGTTTTTT. Its translation is CASSEVGVGNTGELFF.

This clone appeared a single time. Within the sample, other DNA sequences also encode this same CDR3. This chain uses TRBV4-1 with TRBJ2-5, with TRBD1 matching over 9 bases. This CDR3 has 18 residues. V was clipped by 1 base and J by 5 bases; unmatched bases: 14. The germline V gene has CDR1 MGHRA and CDR2 YSYEKL. Here the CDR3 DNA reads TGCGCCAGCAGCCAAGCCGGGACAGGGATTTTGGAGGGGGAGACCCAGTACTTC. This gives the protein CASSQAGTGILEGETQYF.

This clone occurred a few times. The chain uses TRBV4-1 and TRBJ2-2; a weak D match, TRBD2 (7 bases). Germline-derived CDR1 and CDR2 are MGHRA and YSYEKL. CDR3 length: 15 residues. Trimming stripped 4 bases from V and 12 bases from J, with 21 bases between. CDR3 coding DNA: TGCGCCAGCAGCCCCAGGGAGGGGGGGGGCAGGAAGCTGTTTTTT. It is translated as CASSPREGGGRKLFF.

This clone was recorded only once. The rearrangement uses TRBV15 and TRBJ1-1, with a weak D call TRBD1 (6 bases). This CDR3 is 16 amino acids long. Between the trimmed V and J ends, which lost 0 bases and 0 bases, there was a span of 11 bases. The germline CDR1 and CDR2 sequences are LNHNV and YYDKDF (reference sequence). The CDR3 DNA sequence: TGTGCCACCAGCAGAGACCAAGGGGGAATGAACACTGAAGCTTTCTTT. Its protein product is CATSRDQGGMNTEAFF. The full variable domain, its missing parts supplied by reference TRBV15 and TRBJ1-1, is DAMVIQNPRYQVTQFGKPVTLSCSQTLNHNVMYWYQQKSSQAPKLLFHYYDKDFNNEADTPDNFQSRRPNTSFCFLDIRSPGLGDTAMYLCATSRDQGGMNTEAFFGQGTRLTVV.

This clone turned up a few times. The chain is built from TRBV7-9 and TRBJ2-5; TRBD1 aligns across 9 bases. Unmatched junction bases numbered 9, after V lost 5 bases and J lost 2 bases. Germline V gene lookup returns CDR1 SEHNR and CDR2 FQNEAQ (reference sequence). This CDR3 spans 16 amino acids. The chain's CDR3 is CASSPRTGVSQETQYF. CDR3 sequence (DNA): TGTGCCAGCAGCCCCCGGACAGGGGTCTCGCAAGAGACCCAGTACTTC.

V usage is TRBV27 and J usage is TRBJ1-2; perhaps TRBD1 as D (5 bases). V was cut by 3 bases and J by 8 bases, with 10 bases left in between. This CDR3 comprises 12 residues. Per the germline V gene, CDR1 is MNHEY and CDR2 is SMNVEV (reference sequence). CDR3 in DNA: TGTGCCAGCAGTTTTGGTGGGGCCGGCTACACCTTC. It translates to CASSFGGAGYTF.

V is TRBV13 and J is TRBJ2-2; 7 bases map to TRBD2. After removal of 4 bases from V and 4 bases from J, the junction contained 6 bases not matched to a gene. This CDR3 comprises 15 residues. Per the germline V gene, CDR1 is PRHDT and CDR2 is FYEKMQ (reference sequence). The chain's CDR3 is CASSYWRESTGELFF. Here the CDR3 DNA reads TGTGCCAGCAGCTACTGGCGGGAGTCCACCGGGGAGCTGTTTTTT. The whole variable domain, filled in from reference TRBV13 and TRBJ2-2, reads AAGVIQSPRHLIKEKRETATLKCYPIPRHDTVYWYQQGPGQDPQFLISFYEKMQSDKGSIPDRFSAQQFSDYHSELNMSSLELGDSALYFCASSYWRESTGELFFGEGSRLTVL.

The chain combines TRBV9 with TRBJ2-7; no firm D call. The CDR3 has 15 residues. CDR1 is SGDLS, CDR2 YYNGEE, per germline. V lost 2 bases to trimming and J lost 4 bases, with 16 bases between them. The CDR3 sequence: CASSVTPTPDYEQYF. The CDR3 coding sequence is TGTGCCAGCAGCGTGACTCCTACTCCCGATTACGAGCAGTACTTC.

The chain joins TRBV6-5 to TRBJ1-2, with 8 bases matching TRBD1. Germline V gives CDR1 MNHEY, CDR2 SVGAGI. CDR3 length: 15 amino acids. The V and J ends lost 2 bases and 2 bases, in that order; junction bases with no gene match: 4. The CDR3 bases are TGTGCCAGCAGTTACCCCAGGACAGGGAACTATGGCTACACCTTC. This encodes CASSYPRTGNYGYTF.

V gene TRBV28 combines with J gene TRBJ2-7, with D perhaps given as TRBD1 or TRBD2 (5 bases each). V was cut by 7 bases and J by 0 bases, with 19 bases left in between. The CDR3 is 16 amino acids. The germline CDR1 and CDR2 sequences are MDHEN and SYDVKM. The CDR3 DNA is TGTGCCAGCATCTCGCCCGAGGGGTCGAGCTCCTACGAGCAGTACTTC. Translating it yields CASISPEGSSSYEQYF.

J is TRBJ2-7 and V is TRBV28; D possibly corresponds to TRBD1 (6 bases). Per the germline V gene, CDR1 is MDHEN and CDR2 is SYDVKM. Deletions cut 6 bases from V and 2 bases from J, with 17 bases between. The CDR3 has 15 residues. The CDR3 region is CASSIPGTKTYEQYF. CDR3 nucleotides: TGTGCCAGCAGCATACCCGGGACAAAAACCTACGAGCAGTACTTC. Full variable domain (missing parts from reference TRBV28 and TRBJ2-7): DVKVTQSSRYLVKRTGEKVFLECVQDMDHENMFWYRQDPGLGLRLIYFSYDVKMKEKGDIPEGYSVSREKKERFSLILESASTNQTSMYLCASSIPGTKTYEQYFGPGTRLTVT.

This chain links TRBV10-3 with TRBJ1-2; D unclear. Germline CDR1 and CDR2: ENHRY and SYGVKD. The CDR3 is 14 amino acids. Trimming left V 2 bases short and J 2 bases short, with 9 bases between. The CDR3 nucleotides read TGTGCCATCAGTGAGGGTAACGGGAACTATGGCTACACCTTC. Residues: CAISEGNGNYGYTF.

The chain links TRBV5-1 to TRBJ2-1, with D possibly being TRBD2 (6 bases). V dropped 4 bases and J dropped 9 bases, with 8 bases sitting between them. The CDR3 loop spans 11 amino acids. Germline-derived CDR1 and CDR2 are SGHRS and YFSETQ. CDR3 amino acids: CASSLGLEQFF. For the CDR3, the DNA is TGCGCCAGCAGCCTGGGACTTGAGCAGTTCTTC.

This clone has more than one count but fewer than ten. This rearrangement joins TRBV11-1 to TRBJ1-2; D is undetermined. V was trimmed by 1 base and J by 3 bases, leaving 3 bases between them. Germline CDR1 and CDR2: SGHAT and FQDESV (reference sequence). The CDR3 is 12 residues long. The CDR3 sequence is CASSLDHYGYTF. The CDR3 DNA follows: TGTGCCAGCAGCTTAGACCACTATGGCTACACCTTC.